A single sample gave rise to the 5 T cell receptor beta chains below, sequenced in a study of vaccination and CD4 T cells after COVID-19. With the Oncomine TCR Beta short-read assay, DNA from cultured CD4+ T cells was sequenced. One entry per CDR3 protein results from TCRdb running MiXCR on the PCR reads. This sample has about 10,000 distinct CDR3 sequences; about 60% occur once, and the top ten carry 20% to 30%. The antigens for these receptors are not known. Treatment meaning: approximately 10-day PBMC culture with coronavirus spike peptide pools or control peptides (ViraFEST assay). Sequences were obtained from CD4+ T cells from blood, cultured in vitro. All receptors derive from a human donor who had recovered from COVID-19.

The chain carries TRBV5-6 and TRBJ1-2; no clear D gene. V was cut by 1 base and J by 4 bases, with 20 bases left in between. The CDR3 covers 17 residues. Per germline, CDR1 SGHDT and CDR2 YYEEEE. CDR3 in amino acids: CASSLKGSQVGSYGYTF. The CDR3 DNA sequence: TGTGCCAGCAGCTTGAAAGGTAGTCAGGTAGGGTCCTATGGCTACACCTTC.

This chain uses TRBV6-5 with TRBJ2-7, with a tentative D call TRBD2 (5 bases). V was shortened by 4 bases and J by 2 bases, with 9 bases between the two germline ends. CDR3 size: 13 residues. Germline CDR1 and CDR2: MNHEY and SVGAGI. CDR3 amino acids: CASSFGSTYEQYF. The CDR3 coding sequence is TGTGCCAGCAGTTTTGGGAGCACCTACGAGCAGTACTTC.

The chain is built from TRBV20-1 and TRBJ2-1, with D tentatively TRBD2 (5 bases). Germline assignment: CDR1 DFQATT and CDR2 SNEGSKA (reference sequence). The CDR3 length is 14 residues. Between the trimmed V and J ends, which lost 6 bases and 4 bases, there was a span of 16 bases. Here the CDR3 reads CSATKRSGYNEQFF. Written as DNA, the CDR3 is TGCAGTGCAACCAAGCGGAGTGGGTACAATGAGCAGTTCTTC.

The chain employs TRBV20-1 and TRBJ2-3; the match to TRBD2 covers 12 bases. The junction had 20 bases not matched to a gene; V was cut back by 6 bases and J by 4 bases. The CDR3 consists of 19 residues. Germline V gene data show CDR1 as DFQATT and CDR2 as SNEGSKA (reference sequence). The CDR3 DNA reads TGCAGTGCCGCCTACCTGACTAGCGGGAGTTCGTTGGGCGCAGATACGCAGTATTTT. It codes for CSAAYLTSGSSLGADTQYF.

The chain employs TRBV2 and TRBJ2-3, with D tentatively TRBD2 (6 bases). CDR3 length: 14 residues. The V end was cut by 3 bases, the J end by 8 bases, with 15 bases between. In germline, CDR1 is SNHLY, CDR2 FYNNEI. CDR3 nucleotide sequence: TGTGCCAGCAGTGATCGGGAGTCCCGTGGTACGCAGTATTTT. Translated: CASSDRESRGTQYF.